This T cell receptor beta chain was profiled in a study of T cell responses to AZD1222 COVID-19 vaccine. Study results and caveats: Donors were largely white British and mainly female; clonal diversity was possibly underestimated. Across the whole spike, CD4 TCRs peaked at regions 160-218 and 743-854. Per reports, nearly half of all spike-specific TCRs target regions that are unmutated in variants.

As for this clone: Its antigen is currently unknown.

The table came from immunoSEQ multiplex PCR; TCRdb's copy has only in-frame clones and leaves some out. Of 150,000 to 200,000 clones in the sample, 70% to 90% were seen once. The sequence came from an adult who received the AZD1222 COVID-19 vaccine. The material was peripheral blood, obtained 28 days after the second AZD1222 dose.

The CDR3 nucleotides read TGTGCCAGCAGCTCTTCCGGGACTAGCGGATTATCCTCCTACAATGAGCAGTTCTTC. This translates into CASSSSGTSGLSSYNEQFF. J is TRBJ2-1 and V is TRBV9, with 11 bases aligning to TRBD2. Germline assignment: CDR1 SGDLS and CDR2 YYNGEE. The CDR3 runs 19 residues. The ends lost 4 bases at V and 0 bases at J; junction bases unmatched: 12.